The 16 T cell receptor beta chains listed next were all sequenced from one sample in a study of blood T cell repertoires in COVID-19. Profiled with immunoSEQ multiplex PCR; TCRdb holds only in-frame clones, not every one. The data contain approximately 210,000 clones, roughly 78% of them seen just once; the ten biggest clones take up around 12%. The sequenced material came from peripheral blood. The receptors derive from a woman aged 40 to 50 with acute or convalescent COVID-19.

V and J are TRBV12-5 and TRBJ2-7, with D hard to call. Germline V gene data show CDR1 as LGHNT and CDR2 as FRNRAP. The CDR3 runs to 13 residues. Trimming pared 3 bases from V and 2 bases from J, leaving 8 bases between. CDR3 coding DNA: TGTGCTAGTGGTTTCCCCGGTCCCTACGAGCAGTACTTC. Translating it yields CASGFPGPYEQYF.

This clone appeared a single time. The chain has TRBV9 and TRBJ2-1, with TRBD1 as a possible D gene (6 bases). The CDR3 covers 14 residues. V was clipped by 3 bases and J by 5 bases, with 12 bases between them. Germline CDR1 is SGDLS and CDR2 is YYNGEE. The CDR3 DNA reads as TGTGCCAGCAGCGCAGGGGTTGCCCACAATGAGCAGTTCTTC. It is translated as CASSAGVAHNEQFF.

The genes are TRBV18 and TRBJ2-7; tentatively, D is TRBD2 (5 bases). The V end lost 2 bases, the J end lost 2 bases, and 7 bases lay between the germline ends. The CDR3 has 13 amino acids. The germline V gene encodes CDR1 KGHSH and CDR2 LQKENI. This CDR3 reads CASSPTGTYEQYF. DNA for the CDR3: TGTGCCAGCTCACCAACGGGGACCTACGAGCAGTACTTC.

V and J are TRBV7-2 and TRBJ2-3, with 7 positions matching TRBD2. J was trimmed by 4 bases and V by 0 bases; bases with no gene match: 7. This CDR3 contains 16 residues. Germline CDR1 reads SGHTA; CDR2 reads FQGNSA. The CDR3 region is CASSLARPGGADTQYF. The CDR3 DNA reads TGTGCCAGCAGCTTAGCTCGTCCGGGGGGAGCAGATACGCAGTATTTT.

V gene TRBV19 combines with J gene TRBJ1-2; 8 bases match TRBD1. In germline, CDR1 is LNHDA, CDR2 SQIVND (reference sequence). The V gene end was trimmed by 2 bases and the J gene end by 2 bases; junction bases not matched to a gene: 7. This CDR3 has 16 amino acids. The CDR3 nucleotides are TGTGCCAGTAGTATATTCTCAGGGGGCGCAAACTATGGCTACACCTTC. This translates into CASSIFSGGANYGYTF.

The rearrangement uses TRBV25-1 and TRBJ1-6, with a possible D match to TRBD1 (5 bases). The CDR3 contains 13 residues. V dropped 3 bases and J dropped 6 bases, with 6 bases sitting between them. Germline V gives CDR1 MGHDK, CDR2 SYGVNS. In DNA, the CDR3 is TGTGCCAGCAGTGACAGGGCTAATTCACCCCTCCACTTT. Amino acids: CASSDRANSPLHF.

The sample holds a few counts of this clone. The chain is built from TRBV30 and TRBJ1-2; D gene uncertain. This CDR3 spans 13 amino acids. Germline loops: CDR1 GTSNPN, CDR2 SVGIG (reference sequence). V was shortened by 3 bases and J by 7 bases, with 15 bases between the two germline ends. As DNA, the CDR3 is TGTGCCTGGAGCCCGCCGCGAGGGCTTGGCTACACCTTC. This translates into CAWSPPRGLGYTF.

The chain joins TRBV11-3 to TRBJ2-1; possibly TRBD1 for D (6 bases). Deletions cut 5 bases from V and 0 bases from J, with 11 bases between. This CDR3 is 15 amino acids long. In germline, CDR1 is SGHNT, CDR2 YENEEA. This chain's CDR3 is CASSPGQFSYNEQFF. CDR3 nucleotide sequence: TGTGCCAGCAGCCCAGGACAGTTCTCCTACAATGAGCAGTTCTTC. Full variable domain (remainder filled in from reference TRBV11-3 and TRBJ2-1): EAGVVQSPRYKIIEKKQPVAFWCNPISGHNTLYWYLQNLGQGPELLIRYENEEAVDDSQLPKDRFSAERLKGVDSTLKIQPAELGDSAVYLCASSPGQFSYNEQFFGPGTRLTVL.

A single count supports this clone. The CDR3 here is CASSEPARSGEKLFF. The CDR3 DNA follows: TGTGCCAGCAGTGAACCGGCCCGTTCCGGGGAAAAACTGTTTTTT. V and J are TRBV25-1 and TRBJ1-4; D remains unclear. The CDR3 contains 15 residues. Trimming pared 2 bases from V and 8 bases from J, leaving 15 bases between. The germline gives CDR1 MGHDK, CDR2 SYGVNS.

The chain is built from TRBV5-1 and TRBJ2-7; 10 positions agree with TRBD2. CDR3 length: 15 amino acids. V was clipped by 4 bases and J by 3 bases; unmatched bases: 7. Germline V CDR1 and CDR2: SGHRS, YFSETQ. The CDR3 here is CASSRGLAEIYEQYF. The CDR3 DNA is TGCGCCAGCAGCCGCGGACTAGCGGAGATCTACGAGCAGTACTTC.

This rearrangement joins TRBV29-1 to TRBJ2-5, with a tentative D call TRBD2 (5 bases). There are 14 residues in the CDR3. Per germline, CDR1 SQVTM and CDR2 ANQGSEA. The V end was cut by 4 bases, the J end by 5 bases, with 17 bases between. The CDR3 bases are TGCAGCGTTGCACGGGCCGGCGGCGGGGAGACCCAGTACTTC. The encoded protein is CSVARAGGGETQYF.

The chain is built from TRBV20-1 and TRBJ2-1; TRBD1 agrees at 9 bases. The V and J ends lost 3 bases and 8 bases, in that order; junction bases with no gene match: 8. Germline loops: CDR1 DFQATT, CDR2 SNEGSKA (reference sequence). CDR3 length: 14 amino acids. DNA for the CDR3: TGCAGTGCTAGTCCCAACAGGGGGCGGGATGAGCAGTTCTTC. It encodes CSASPNRGRDEQFF.

This clone showed up just a few times. The chain combines TRBV7-2 with TRBJ2-1, with D maybe TRBD2 (6 bases). V gave up 1 base and J gave up 5 bases, with 9 bases separating them. The CDR3 is 14 residues long. Per the germline V gene, CDR1 is SGHTA and CDR2 is FQGNSA. The CDR3 here is CASSLVTRDNEQFF. For the CDR3, the DNA is TGTGCCAGCAGCTTAGTGACTAGAGACAATGAGCAGTTCTTC.

The chain combines TRBV30 with TRBJ2-1, with 11 nucleotides matching TRBD2. This CDR3 is built from 18 residues. The J segment lost 6 bases and the V segment lost 4 bases, leaving 17 bases of the junction unmatched. Germline V gene data show CDR1 as GTSNPN and CDR2 as SVGIG (reference sequence). CDR3 sequence: CAWTRPRASGGTTNEQFF. The CDR3 DNA follows: TGTGCCTGGACCCGCCCGCGGGCTAGCGGGGGGACTACCAATGAGCAGTTCTTC.

This chain uses TRBV5-1 with TRBJ1-2, with D perhaps matching TRBD1 (5 bases). CDR1 SGHRS and CDR2 YFSETQ come from the germline V gene. The V end was cut by 4 bases, the J end by 2 bases, with 15 bases between. This CDR3 has 15 amino acids. The CDR3 DNA sequence: TGCGCCAGCAGCCCCGGGGCGGGGTCGAACTATGGCTACACCTTC. Translating it yields CASSPGAGSNYGYTF.

The chain uses TRBV13 and TRBJ1-6; 10 bases are a match to TRBD1. Germline V gives CDR1 PRHDT, CDR2 FYEKMQ (reference sequence). After removal of 5 bases from V and 7 bases from J, the junction contained 5 bases not matched to a gene. The CDR3 runs to 15 residues. This chain's CDR3 is CASSLRTGGNSPLHF. CDR3 in DNA: TGTGCCAGCAGCCTTCGGACAGGGGGAAATTCACCCCTCCACTTT.